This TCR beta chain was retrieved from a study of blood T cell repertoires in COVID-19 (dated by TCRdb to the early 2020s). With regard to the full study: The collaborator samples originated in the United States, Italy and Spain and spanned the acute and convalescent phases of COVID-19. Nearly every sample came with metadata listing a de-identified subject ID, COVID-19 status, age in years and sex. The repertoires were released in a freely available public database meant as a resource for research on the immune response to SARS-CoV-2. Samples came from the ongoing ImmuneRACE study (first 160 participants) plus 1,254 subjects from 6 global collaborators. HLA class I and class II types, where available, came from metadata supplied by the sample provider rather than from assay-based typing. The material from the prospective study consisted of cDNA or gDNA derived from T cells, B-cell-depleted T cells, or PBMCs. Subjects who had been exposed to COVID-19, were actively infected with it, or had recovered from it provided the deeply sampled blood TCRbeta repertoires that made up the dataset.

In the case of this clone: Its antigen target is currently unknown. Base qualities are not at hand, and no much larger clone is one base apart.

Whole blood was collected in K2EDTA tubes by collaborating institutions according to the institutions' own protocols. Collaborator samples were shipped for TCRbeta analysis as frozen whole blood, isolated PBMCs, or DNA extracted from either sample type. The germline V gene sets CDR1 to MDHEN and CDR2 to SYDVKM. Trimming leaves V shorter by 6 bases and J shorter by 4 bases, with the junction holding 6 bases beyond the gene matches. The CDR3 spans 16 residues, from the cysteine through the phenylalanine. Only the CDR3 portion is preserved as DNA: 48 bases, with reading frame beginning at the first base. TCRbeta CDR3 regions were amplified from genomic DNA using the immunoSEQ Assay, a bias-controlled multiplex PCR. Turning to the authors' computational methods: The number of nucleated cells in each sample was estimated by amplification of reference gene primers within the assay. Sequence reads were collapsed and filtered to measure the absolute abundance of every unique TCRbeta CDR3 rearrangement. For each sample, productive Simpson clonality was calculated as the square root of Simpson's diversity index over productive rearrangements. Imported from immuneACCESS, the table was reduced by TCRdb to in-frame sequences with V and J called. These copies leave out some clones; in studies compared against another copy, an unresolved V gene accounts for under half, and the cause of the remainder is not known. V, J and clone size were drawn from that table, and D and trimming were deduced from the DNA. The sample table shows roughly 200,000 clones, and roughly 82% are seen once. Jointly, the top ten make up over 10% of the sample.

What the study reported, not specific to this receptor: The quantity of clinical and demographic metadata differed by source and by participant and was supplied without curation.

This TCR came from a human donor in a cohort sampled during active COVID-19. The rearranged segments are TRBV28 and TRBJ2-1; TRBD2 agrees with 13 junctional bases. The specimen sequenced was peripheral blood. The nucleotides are TGTGCCAGCAGGACCGGGACTAGCGGGATATACAATGAGCAGTTCTTC. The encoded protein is CASRTGTSGIYNEQFF. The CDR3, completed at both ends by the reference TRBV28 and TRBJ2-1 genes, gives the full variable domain DVKVTQSSRYLVKRTGEKVFLECVQDMDHENMFWYRQDPGLGLRLIYFSYDVKMKEKGDIPEGYSVSREKKERFSLILESASTNQTSMYLCASRTGTSGIYNEQFFGPGTRLTVL.